This TCR beta chain is drawn from a study of blood T cells in healthy people across ages. Study-level background: Template-switching capture recovered about one barcoded beta molecule per two T cells.

Study-level points and caveats: Per million T cells, the diversity of TCR beta decreased roughly linearly as age advanced. Higher diversity, along with more naive CD4+ cells, distinguished long-lived donors from aged donors.

Worth noting for this clonotype: Antigen unknown.

The junction had 8 bases not matched to a gene; V was cut back by 0 bases and J by 1 base. Germline lookup yields CDR1 SGHRS and CDR2 YFSETQ. The CDR3 covers 17 residues. Combining a sample-barcoded 5' primer with a J-beta primer mix, a second PCR ran for roughly 7 to 12 cycles. TCRdb re-derived calls from the 5' RACE reads in MiXCR, one entry per CDR3 protein. The sample lists around 780,000 distinct CDR3 sequences; about 56% were seen once. Healthy Caucasians from Russia aged roughly 6 to 95 served as donors. This sequence originates from a man in his forties in good health. The chain uses TRBV5-1 and TRBJ2-3; 7 bases match TRBD1. The specimen sequenced was blood. Here the CDR3 reads CASSLDDPTGGTDTQYF. The CDR3 bases are TGCGCCAGCAGCTTGGATGACCCTACAGGGGGCACAGATACGCAGTATTTT.